Reported below is one TCR beta chain. What it binds is not known. The data derive from a study of T cell responses to AZD1222 COVID-19 vaccine. Study results and caveats: Only a handful of AZD1222 recipients tested seropositive at baseline.

Sequencing used immunoSEQ multiplex PCR; TCRdb keeps in-frame clones, though not all of them. This sample yields about 120,000 clones, of which approximately 90% are seen a single time; about 3.7% belongs to the top ten. With 7 bases clipped from V and 3 bases from J, the junction kept 13 bases outside the gene matches. This CDR3 contains 15 residues. Germline values: CDR1 SGHRS, CDR2 YFSETQ. This chain links TRBV5-1 with TRBJ2-7; 7 bases line up with TRBD2. This receptor was taken from an adult in good health. This specimen was peripheral blood, taken on day 0 of AZD1222 vaccination. CDR3 protein: CASFPGAASGYEQYF. CDR3 nucleotide sequence: TGCGCCAGCTTCCCTGGGGCGGCTAGCGGCTACGAGCAGTACTTC.